A single sample gave rise to the 3 T cell receptor beta chains below, sequenced in a study of human T cells and chemical hapten exposure. A single record per CDR3 protein comes from TCRdb applying MiXCR to the RACE reads. The table has some 150,000 distinct CDR3 sequences, about 12% seen once. Time point specified: patch test 2, 6 weeks after DPC sensitization. Treatment in this sample: therapeutic diphenylcyclopropenone sensitization with weekly scalp DPC. Here the sequenced sample was whole blood, taken in connection with sensitization to the hapten diphenylcyclopropenone (DPC). The receptors derive from a woman aged 45-65 years with alopecia areata. Some clones in this sample may be carry-over from other donors' samples.

V usage is TRBV12-3 or TRBV12-4 and J usage is TRBJ2-7; D may be TRBD1 or TRBD2 (5 bases each). V was clipped by 3 bases and J by 2 bases, with 11 bases between them. The CDR3 contains 14 residues. The CDR3 DNA sequence: TGTGCCAGCAGTTTGGTCGGGGCGACCTACGAGCAGTACTTC. Protein product: CASSLVGATYEQYF.

V is TRBV20-1 and J is TRBJ2-6; 10 nucleotides align to TRBD1. Germline lookup yields CDR1 DFQATT and CDR2 SNEGSKA (reference sequence). After removal of 6 bases from V and 2 bases from J, the junction contained 7 bases not matched to a gene. The CDR3 is 16 amino acids. This CDR3 is CSAIGTGVPGANVLTF. The CDR3 nucleotides are TGCAGTGCCATCGGGACAGGGGTCCCTGGGGCCAACGTCCTGACTTTC.

This clonotype has just a few counts. V is TRBV6-2 or TRBV6-3 and J is TRBJ2-7; D is perhaps TRBD1 (6 bases). The CDR3 has 17 amino acids. The V gene lost 6 bases and the J gene lost 1 base, with 22 bases spanning the gap. Germline V CDR1 and CDR2: MNHEY, SVGEGT. The CDR3 spells CASSPETGRELSYEQYF. In DNA, the CDR3 is TGTGCCAGCAGCCCCGAGACAGGCCGCGAACTTTCCTACGAGCAGTACTTC.